This T cell receptor (beta chain) was identified in a study of cytomegalovirus exposure and HLA in healthy donors. There are 12 residues in the CDR3. Germline CDR1 MNHEY, CDR2 SMNVEV (reference sequence). The ends were cut back, 6 bases at V and 7 bases at J, with 9 bases in the middle. Both 60 Vbeta primers and 13 Jbeta primers went into the PCR. Method: immunoSEQ multiplex PCR; TCRdb's copy keeps in-frame clones and lacks some. The table has 120,000 or so clones, 55% to 75% seen once. The sample comprised PBMCs. The sequence was collected from a man aged 30-40 years in good health and CMV-seropositive. The chain is built from TRBV27 and TRBJ2-2; weak D call: TRBD1 (7 bases). The CDR3 nucleotides are TGTGCCAGCAGCAGGGGGGTCGGGGAGCTGTTTTTT. Protein: CASSRGVGELFF.